The clone carrying this T cell receptor (beta chain) was picked up a small number of times. The data derive from a study of control samples from healthy donors and cancer patients. CDR3 length equals 13 residues. Trimming removed 6 bases from V and 8 bases from J; junction bases left unmatched: 4. The protocol was immunoSEQ multiplex PCR, while the TCRdb copy is restricted to in-frame clones and leaves out a portion. This sample has 30,000 to 40,000 clones, with around 82% found just once. Material for sequencing was PBMCs. The TCR originated in a woman between 55 and 75 years old with lung cancer. The chain links TRBV12-3 or TRBV12-4 to TRBJ1-6, with TRBD1 matching 7 bases. CDR3 region: CASSFGTDSPLHF. CDR3 coding DNA: TGTGCCAGCAGCTTCGGGACAGATTCACCCCTCCACTTT.